These T cell receptor beta chains were read from a single sample in a study of T cell repertoires in cytomegalovirus infection. TCRdb itself ran the reads through MiXCR, one entry per CDR3 protein. The sample lists around 740,000 distinct CDR3 sequences; roughly a third were seen once. The sequenced sample was PBMCs. The receptor set was obtained from a human donor in good health (CMV status not recorded). Some clones in this sample may be carry-over from other donors' samples. Each CDR3 is given with its conserved first and last residue. D genes are given only for firm matches. For some rows the clone size is stated as once, few or many, or as a class when expanded; others skip it.

TRBV7-6	TRBJ2-3	15	TRBD2	few	CASSLPSGSSDTQYF	TGTGCCAGCAGCTTACCTAGCGGGAGTTCAGATACGCAGTATTTT
TRBV7-2	TRBJ2-3	16	TRBD1	-	CASSCPGTGKTDTKYF	TGTGCCAGCAGCTGTCCCGGGACAGGGAAAACAGATACGAAGTATTTT
TRBV6-6	TRBJ2-7	14	-	few	CASSSIIRAYEQYF	TGTGCCAGCAGCTCCATAATTAGAGCCTACGAGCAGTACTTC
TRBV20-1	TRBJ2-7	16	TRBD1	few	CSARDFRTGVSNEQYF	TGCAGTGCTAGAGATTTTCGGACAGGGGTAAGCAACGAGCAGTACTTC
TRBV2	TRBJ2-2	15	-	many	CASTSTSQGTGELFF	TGTGCCAGCACTTCGACTAGCCAGGGGACCGGGGAGCTGTTTTTT
TRBV28	TRBJ1-4	11	-	-	CASSQGEKLFF	TGTGCCAGCAGTCAGGGCGAAAAACTGTTTTTT
TRBV28	TRBJ2-7	14	-	many	CASSFPGEFHEQYF	TGTGCCAGCAGTTTCCCCGGGGAGTTCCACGAGCAGTACTTC
TRBV10-3	TRBJ1-2	13	TRBD1	-	CAIRMDRGQGYTF	TGTGCCATCAGGATGGACAGGGGGCAAGGCTACACCTTC
TRBV11-2	TRBJ2-5	13	-	-	CASSPTSVETQYF	TGTGCCAGCAGCCCGACTAGTGTCGAGACCCAGTACTTC
TRBV7-2	TRBJ2-7	15	TRBD2	many	CASSFGAGASYEQYF	TGTGCCAGCAGCTTCGGAGCGGGAGCATCCTACGAGCAGTACTTC
TRBV18	TRBJ2-2	12	-	-	CASSPSPGELFF	TGTGCCAGCTCACCCTCGCCCGGGGAGCTGTTTTTT
TRBV28	TRBJ1-2	15	-	-	CASSLFSGTPYGYTF	TGTGCCAGCAGTTTGTTTAGCGGGACCCCCTATGGCTATACCTTC
TRBV7-3	TRBJ2-3	15	-	-	CASSLAPGKSDTQYF	TGTGCCAGCAGCTTAGCCCCCGGGAAGTCAGATACGCAGTATTTT
TRBV12-3/TRBV12-4	TRBJ2-1	16	-	-	CASSFFRVSSYNEQFF	TGTGCCAGCAGTTTTTTTCGCGTTAGCTCCTACAATGAGCAGTTCTTC
TRBV19	TRBJ2-1	14	TRBD2	few	CASSSLAAYNEQFF	TGTGCCAGTAGCTCCCTAGCGGCCTACAATGAGCAGTTCTTC